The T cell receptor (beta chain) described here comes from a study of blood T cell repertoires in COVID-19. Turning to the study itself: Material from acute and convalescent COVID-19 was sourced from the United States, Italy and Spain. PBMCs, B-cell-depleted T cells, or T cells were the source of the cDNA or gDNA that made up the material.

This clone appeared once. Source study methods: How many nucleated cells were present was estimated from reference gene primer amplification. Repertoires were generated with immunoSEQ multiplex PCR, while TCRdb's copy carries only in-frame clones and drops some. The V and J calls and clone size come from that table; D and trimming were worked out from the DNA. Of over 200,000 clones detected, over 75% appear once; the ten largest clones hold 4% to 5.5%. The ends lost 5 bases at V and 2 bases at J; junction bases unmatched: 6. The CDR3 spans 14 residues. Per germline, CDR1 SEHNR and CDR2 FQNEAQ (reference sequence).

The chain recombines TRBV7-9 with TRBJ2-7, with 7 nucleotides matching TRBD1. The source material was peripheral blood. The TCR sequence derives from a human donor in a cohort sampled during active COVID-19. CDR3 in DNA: TGTGCCAGCAGCGCCGACAGGGATCCCTACGAGCAGTACTTC. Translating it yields CASSADRDPYEQYF.